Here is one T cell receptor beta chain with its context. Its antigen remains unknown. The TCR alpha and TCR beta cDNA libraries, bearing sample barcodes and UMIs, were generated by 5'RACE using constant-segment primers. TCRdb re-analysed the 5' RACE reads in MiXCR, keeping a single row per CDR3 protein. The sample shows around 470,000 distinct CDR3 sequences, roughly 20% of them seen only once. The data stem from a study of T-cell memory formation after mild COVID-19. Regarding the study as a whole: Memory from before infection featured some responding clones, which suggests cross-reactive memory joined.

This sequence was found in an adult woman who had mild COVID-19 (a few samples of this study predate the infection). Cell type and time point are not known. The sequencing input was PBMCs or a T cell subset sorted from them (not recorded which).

In DNA, the CDR3 is TGTGCCAGCAGCCAACCTTCCCCCTGGAGGTCCGTTGGGGAGACCCAGTACTTC. This codes for CASSQPSPWRSVGETQYF. The chain joins TRBV3-1 to TRBJ2-5; TRBD2 might be the D (5 bases). The CDR3 is 18 residues long. Trimming left V 2 bases short and J 5 bases short, with 24 bases between. CDR1 and CDR2 from the germline V gene are LGHDT and YNNKEL (reference sequence).